These 29 T cell receptor beta chains came from one sample sequenced in a study of OX40 agonist ivuxolimab in advanced cancers. Using immunoSEQ multiplex PCR, the repertoire was profiled, and TCRdb retains in-frame clones only, with some absent. The data show 100,000 to 120,000 clones, more than 70% seen once. The sample in question was CD4+ or CD8+ T cells sorted from blood, obtained in a trial of the OX40 agonist ivuxolimab. These receptors all come from an adult with an advanced solid tumor such as melanoma, head and neck, liver or kidney cancer.

CDR3 residues: CASSQGGREDQPQHF. CDR3 DNA: TGTGCCAGCAGCCAAGGTGGAAGGGAAGATCAGCCCCAGCATTTT. The chain couples TRBV4-2 to TRBJ1-5; D unresolved. Germline CDR1 LGHNA, CDR2 YNFKEQ. The CDR3 runs to 15 residues. V lost 1 base and J 5 bases, leaving 12 bases between the germline ends.

This clone was observed a handful of times. This chain uses TRBV4-2 with TRBJ2-3; D might be TRBD2 (6 bases). The CDR3 is 17 residues long. Germline lookup yields CDR1 LGHNA and CDR2 YNFKEQ. V was pared by 0 bases and J by 0 bases, with 13 bases between. The CDR3 DNA reads as TGTGCCAGCAGCCAAGAGCGGGGCGTGTTCAGCACAGATACGCAGTATTTT. As protein: CASSQERGVFSTDTQYF.

J is TRBJ1-4 and V is TRBV27; TRBD1 is a possible D gene (6 bases). The CDR3 is 14 amino acids. Trimming removed 4 bases from V and 6 bases from J, with 12 bases in between. Germline V gives CDR1 MNHEY, CDR2 SMNVEV (reference sequence). The CDR3 sequence: CASSWDIEDEKLFF. The CDR3 DNA is TGTGCCAGCAGTTGGGACATTGAGGATGAAAAACTGTTTTTT.

This clone was seen only a few times. The rearrangement uses TRBV27 and TRBJ1-5, with D perhaps matching TRBD1 (6 bases). Trimming pared 6 bases from V and 0 bases from J, leaving 15 bases between. Germline-derived CDR1 and CDR2 are MNHEY and SMNVEV (reference sequence). CDR3 size: 16 residues. Here the CDR3 reads CASRRDNGPSNQPQHF. The CDR3 bases are TGTGCCAGCAGAAGGGACAACGGTCCTAGCAATCAGCCCCAGCATTTT.

This rearrangement joins TRBV5-1 to TRBJ2-3, with D unresolved. The CDR3 has 14 amino acids. The germline V gene has CDR1 SGHRS and CDR2 YFSETQ. V shed 0 bases and J shed 2 bases, with 7 bases lying between them. Written as DNA, the CDR3 is TGCGCCAGCAGCTTGGACCAGGACACAGATACGCAGTATTTT. This sequence encodes CASSLDQDTDTQYF.

This CDR3 reads CASSEHRGANEKLFF. The CDR3 bases are TGTGCCAGCAGCGAACACAGGGGAGCTAATGAAAAACTGTTTTTT. The V and J genes are TRBV5-6 and TRBJ1-4, with 7 bases fitting TRBD1. V was clipped by 4 bases and J by 3 bases; unmatched bases: 6. CDR3 length: 15 residues. Germline V gene sequence: CDR1 SGHDT, CDR2 YYEEEE.

The chain combines TRBV29-1 with TRBJ2-7, with TRBD1 matching 8 bases. The germline V gene encodes CDR1 SQVTM and CDR2 ANQGSEA. The CDR3 is 12 residues long. V trimming: 2 bases; J trimming: 6 bases; junction bases outside the gene matches: 3. The CDR3 bases are TGCAGCGTTGAACACGGACAGGGCGAGCAGTACTTC. Protein: CSVEHGQGEQYF.

J is TRBJ2-5 and V is TRBV5-8; TRBD2 matches at 8 bases. The junction had 3 bases not matched to a gene; V was cut back by 0 bases and J by 5 bases. Germline V CDR1 and CDR2: SGHTS, YDEGEE. The CDR3 contains 14 residues. The CDR3 sequence is CASSLDPGGETQYF. The CDR3 DNA is TGTGCCAGCAGCTTGGATCCGGGAGGGGAGACCCAGTACTTC.

This clone was seen just once. V usage is TRBV15 and J usage is TRBJ1-2, with 7 positions matching TRBD1. This CDR3 has 15 residues. Germline CDR1 is LNHNV and CDR2 is YYDKDF (reference sequence). V was pared by 4 bases and J by 8 bases, with 13 bases of the junction left unmatched. CDR3 coding DNA: TGTGCCACCAGCAAGGACAGGCAAGGCTTTGGGGGCTACACCTTC. This sequence encodes CATSKDRQGFGGYTF.

J is TRBJ1-3 and V is TRBV5-1; TRBD1 agrees at 8 bases. The CDR3 length is 17 residues. Germline V gene sequence: CDR1 SGHRS, CDR2 YFSETQ. V was pared by 4 bases and J by 1 base, with 10 bases of the junction left unmatched. The CDR3 loop reads CASSHQGQGASGNTIYF. For the CDR3, the DNA is TGCGCCAGCAGCCACCAAGGACAGGGCGCATCTGGAAACACCATATATTTT.

The rearrangement links TRBV5-5 to TRBJ1-2; D might be TRBD1 (6 bases). The CDR3 runs to 15 residues. V gave up 5 bases and J gave up 3 bases, with 17 bases separating them. CDR1 and CDR2 (germline): SGHKS, YYEKEE (reference sequence). For the CDR3, the DNA is TGTGCCAGCAGTTTGAGGGGGGAATCTGACTATGGCTACACCTTC. This sequence encodes CASSLRGESDYGYTF.

The genes are TRBV25-1 and TRBJ1-1, with D hard to call. Germline CDR1 is MGHDK and CDR2 is SYGVNS. The CDR3 length is 15 residues. The V gene lost 5 bases and the J gene lost 3 bases, with 16 bases spanning the gap. The CDR3 nucleotides read TGTGCCAGCAGTCCGGAGTGGGCAGGCTACACTGAAGCTTTCTTT. It encodes CASSPEWAGYTEAFF.

The chain combines TRBV27 with TRBJ1-6; 10 bases map to TRBD1. The germline CDR1 and CDR2 sequences are MNHEY and SMNVEV (reference sequence). J gave up 6 bases and V 5 bases, and 13 bases lay outside the gene matches. This CDR3 spans 18 amino acids. The CDR3 region has the DNA TGTGCCAGCAGTCTCCCCGGGACAGGGGTGACGCCTAATTCACCCCTCCACTTT. Translating it yields CASSLPGTGVTPNSPLHF.

The chain has TRBV5-1 and TRBJ2-3; 11 nucleotides agree with TRBD2. J was trimmed by 4 bases and V by 2 bases; bases with no gene match: 0. The CDR3 covers 14 residues. Germline CDR1 SGHRS, CDR2 YFSETQ. The CDR3 bases are TGCGCCAGCAGCTTTAGCGGGAGGGCAGATACGCAGTATTTT. Its translation: CASSFSGRADTQYF.

The rearrangement uses TRBV11-2 and TRBJ1-1; TRBD1 might be the D (6 bases). Germline loops: CDR1 SGHAT, CDR2 FQNNGV. CDR3 length: 16 amino acids. Trimming took off 1 base at V and 1 base at J, with 13 bases between the two ends. Written as DNA, the CDR3 is TGTGCCAGCAGCTTAGCTCCGGACAGAACGAACACTGAAGCTTTCTTT. Protein product: CASSLAPDRTNTEAFF.

About this clone: Additional DNA sequences in this sample encode the identical CDR3. The chain joins TRBV15 to TRBJ2-5; D unresolved. The V gene lost 0 bases and the J gene lost 5 bases, with 4 bases spanning the gap. This CDR3 has 12 residues. Per the germline V gene, CDR1 is LNHNV and CDR2 is YYDKDF (reference sequence). The CDR3 protein is CATSRDVETQYF. The CDR3 bases are TGTGCCACCAGCAGAGATGTGGAGACCCAGTACTTC.

This clone was seen more than once but under ten times. The CDR3 loop reads CASREAGRTDTQYF. DNA of the CDR3: TGTGCCAGCAGGGAGGCGGGGCGCACAGATACGCAGTATTTT. The V call is TRBV2, the J call TRBJ2-3, with D tentatively TRBD2 (6 bases). Germline V gene data show CDR1 as SNHLY and CDR2 as FYNNEI. The V and J ends lost 6 bases and 1 base respectively, with 11 bases between them. This CDR3 has 14 residues. Complete variable domain (other parts from reference TRBV2 and TRBJ2-3): EPEVTQTPSHQVTQMGQEVILRCVPISNHLYFYWYRQILGQKVEFLVSFYNNEISEKSEIFDDQFSVERPDGSNFTLKIRSTKLEDSAMYFCASREAGRTDTQYFGPGTRLTVL.

This chain links TRBV15 with TRBJ2-5; 7 positions match TRBD2. Trimming at V came to 6 bases and at J to 4 bases, leaving 17 bases not matched to a gene. The CDR3 sequence is 17 residues long. Germline V lookup: CDR1 LNHNV, CDR2 YYDKDF (reference sequence). The CDR3 region has the DNA TGTGCCACCAGTAGACCCCCCGGGCGGGGGAAGAGAGAGACCCAGTACTTC. Amino acids: CATSRPPGRGKRETQYF. Using reference TRBV15 and TRBJ2-5 for the parts outside the CDR3, the full variable domain is DAMVIQNPRYQVTQFGKPVTLSCSQTLNHNVMYWYQQKSSQAPKLLFHYYDKDFNNEADTPDNFQSRRPNTSFCFLDIRSPGLGDTAMYLCATSRPPGRGKRETQYFGPGTRLLVL.

This chain joins TRBV11-2 and TRBJ2-3; TRBD2 matches 7 bases. Trimming took 2 bases from V and 0 from J; bases not matched to a gene: 2. The CDR3 is 15 residues long. Germline V gives CDR1 SGHAT, CDR2 FQNNGV. The CDR3 coding sequence is TGTGCCAGCAGCTTACTAGCGGAAAGCACAGATACGCAGTATTTT. Protein product: CASSLLAESTDTQYF.

The rearrangement uses TRBV19 and TRBJ2-7; tentative D call: TRBD2 (6 bases). The V gene lost 5 bases and the J gene lost 5 bases, with 19 bases spanning the gap. This CDR3 contains 15 residues. CDR1 and CDR2 from the germline V gene are LNHDA and SQIVND (reference sequence). The CDR3 sequence: CASSLRGATRDEQYF. CDR3 DNA sequence: TGTGCCAGTAGTCTGCGCGGGGCCACGCGGGACGAGCAGTACTTC.

The chain recombines TRBV12-5 with TRBJ2-5; TRBD1 matches 8 bases. Germline CDR1 and CDR2: LGHNT and FRNRAP. After removal of 4 bases from V and 3 bases from J, the junction contained 1 base not matched to a gene. The CDR3 sequence is 13 residues long. The CDR3 region is CASGSDREETQYF. CDR3 bases: TGTGCTAGTGGTTCGGACAGGGAAGAGACCCAGTACTTC.

J is TRBJ2-1 and V is TRBV7-3; D gene ambiguous. The CDR3 length is 13 residues. Germline lookup yields CDR1 SGHTA and CDR2 FQGTGA. Trimming pared 2 bases from V and 3 bases from J, leaving 5 bases between. CDR3 sequence reads: CASSLRVYNEQFF. CDR3 DNA: TGTGCCAGCAGCTTACGGGTCTACAATGAGCAGTTCTTC.

The count of this clone is one. The rearrangement uses TRBV9 and TRBJ2-3; D is possibly TRBD1 or TRBD2 (5 bases each). Germline values: CDR1 SGDLS, CDR2 YYNGEE. There are 15 residues in the CDR3. The ends were cut back, 0 bases at V and 4 bases at J, with 12 bases in the middle. The CDR3 nucleotides are TGTGCCAGCAGCGTAGGGGGGTTCCGATCAGATACGCAGTATTTT. It codes for CASSVGGFRSDTQYF. The full variable domain, completed using reference TRBV9 and TRBJ2-3, is DSGVTQTPKHLITATGQRVTLRCSPRSGDLSVYWYQQSLDQGLQFLIQYYNGEERAKGNILERFSAQQFPDLHSELNLSSLELGDSALYFCASSVGGFRSDTQYFGPGTRLTVL.

This clone was counted between two and nine times. The genes are TRBV19 and TRBJ1-5, with D uncertain. CDR3 length: 12 amino acids. Germline V gives CDR1 LNHDA, CDR2 SQIVND (reference sequence). The V end was cut by 5 bases, the J end by 5 bases, with 7 bases between. DNA of the CDR3: TGTGCCAGTAGTTTAGTGGATCAGCCCCAGCATTTT. It yields the protein CASSLVDQPQHF.

Only a few counts were recorded for this clone. CDR3 DNA sequence: TGTGCCTGGAGTGTTTTATGGGGGCGCGGAGGGATGAACACTGAAGCTTTCTTT. This translates into CAWSVLWGRGGMNTEAFF. V usage is TRBV30 and J usage is TRBJ1-1, with D possibly TRBD1 on 6 matching bases. The CDR3 totals 18 residues. V lost 0 bases and J 0 bases, leaving 20 bases between the germline ends. Germline CDR1 and CDR2: GTSNPN and SVGIG (reference sequence).

The genes are TRBV9 and TRBJ1-6; tentatively, D is TRBD1 (6 bases). V was pared by 4 bases and J by 4 bases, with 12 bases between. CDR3 size: 15 residues. In germline, CDR1 is SGDLS, CDR2 YYNGEE. CDR3 in amino acids: CASSKMTGYNSPLHF. CDR3 DNA: TGTGCCAGCAGCAAAATGACAGGATATAATTCACCCCTCCACTTT.

The chain uses TRBV4-3 and TRBJ2-5; TRBD1 matches 7 bases. J was trimmed by 11 bases and V by 1 base; bases with no gene match: 16. The CDR3 contains 16 residues. Germline V gives CDR1 LGHNA, CDR2 YSLEER. The CDR3 reads CASSQAAGTGVGEQYF. CDR3 in DNA: TGCGCCAGCAGCCAAGCTGCTGGTACAGGGGTTGGTGAGCAGTACTTC.

J is TRBJ2-5 and V is TRBV6-5; TRBD2 agrees at 10 bases. Germline V gives CDR1 MNHEY, CDR2 SVGAGI. The V and J ends lost 6 bases and 5 bases, in that order; junction bases with no gene match: 3. The CDR3 consists of 13 residues. CDR3 region: CASRLAGRETQYF. CDR3 nucleotides: TGTGCCAGCAGACTAGCGGGGAGGGAGACCCAGTACTTC.

V usage is TRBV27 and J usage is TRBJ2-7, with 8 bases matching TRBD1. The J segment lost 2 bases and the V segment lost 6 bases, leaving 12 bases of the junction unmatched. Germline V gene data show CDR1 as MNHEY and CDR2 as SMNVEV (reference sequence). The CDR3 totals 16 residues. DNA for the CDR3: TGTGCCAGCAGCGTGCACTGGACAGGGTTTCCCTACGAGCAGTACTTC. The encoded protein is CASSVHWTGFPYEQYF.